The 8 T cell receptor beta chains below come from one sample, sequenced in a study of technical replicates of blood from a handful of donors (dated by TCRdb to 2015 to 2018). Library construction relied on the immunoSEQ multiplex PCR assay. TCRdb mirrors the immuneACCESS table, restricted to in-frame sequences. Some clones are absent from its copies; in checked studies, under half trace to an unresolved V gene, and the reason for the others is unknown. The sample contains approximately 60,000 clones, roughly 86% of them found a single time. The ten largest clones represent 5% to 6.5% of the sample. The sample consisted of PBMCs. The receptors were gathered from a human donor in good health. Some clones in this sample may be carry-over from other donors' samples.

J is TRBJ2-3 and V is TRBV2; D may be TRBD1 (5 bases). The CDR3 is made up of 16 amino acids. V was pared by 6 bases and J by 2 bases, with 18 bases between. CDR1 and CDR2 (germline): SNHLY, FYNNEI. This CDR3 reads CASSQNFRGNTDTQYF. For the CDR3, the DNA is TGTGCCAGCAGCCAAAACTTTAGGGGTAACACAGATACGCAGTATTTT. The complete variable domain, with remaining parts taken from reference TRBV2 and TRBJ2-3, reads EPEVTQTPSHQVTQMGQEVILRCVPISNHLYFYWYRQILGQKVEFLVSFYNNEISEKSEIFDDQFSVERPDGSNFTLKIRSTKLEDSAMYFCASSQNFRGNTDTQYFGPGTRLTVL.

The chain joins TRBV4-1 to TRBJ2-1, with D perhaps matching TRBD1 (6 bases). Trimming took off 2 bases at V and 4 bases at J, with 15 bases between the two ends. CDR1 MGHRA and CDR2 YSYEKL come from the germline V gene. This CDR3 spans 16 amino acids. The CDR3, as DNA: TGCGCCAGCAGCCAACCTCCCTGGACAGATTACAATGAGCAGTTCTTC. Its protein is CASSQPPWTDYNEQFF.

J is TRBJ2-5 and V is TRBV2, with a weak D call TRBD1 (5 bases). Germline CDR1 is SNHLY and CDR2 is FYNNEI. This CDR3 has 13 amino acids. Between the trimmed V and J ends, which lost 7 bases and 3 bases, there was a span of 12 bases. In DNA, the CDR3 is TGTGCCAGCATACGAGGCAGGGAAGAGACCCAGTACTTC. It yields the protein CASIRGREETQYF.

The V gene is TRBV5-1, the J gene TRBJ2-3; the match to TRBD2 covers 9 bases. Per the germline V gene, CDR1 is SGHRS and CDR2 is YFSETQ. V was clipped by 0 bases and J by 3 bases; unmatched bases: 2. The CDR3 loop spans 15 amino acids. CDR3 loop: CASSLASGGTDTQYF. CDR3 DNA: TGCGCCAGCAGCTTGGCCAGCGGGGGGACAGATACGCAGTATTTT.

This chain joins TRBV19 and TRBJ1-1; a weak D match, TRBD1 (5 bases). V lost 1 base and J lost 2, with 14 bases in between. Germline CDR1 and CDR2: LNHDA and SQIVND (reference sequence). CDR3 length: 16 residues. The DNA of the CDR3 is TGTGCCAGTAGTATAGTCTTCGGTGGGGCTAACACTGAAGCTTTCTTT. This codes for CASSIVFGGANTEAFF. The full variable domain, with the rest looked up from reference TRBV19 and TRBJ1-1, is DGGITQSPKYLFRKEGQNVTLSCEQNLNHDAMYWYRQDPGQGLRLIYYSQIVNDFQKGDIAEGYSVSREKKESFPLTVTSAQKNPTAFYLCASSIVFGGANTEAFFGQGTRLTVV.

CDR3 sequence (DNA): TGCGCCAGCAGCCAGAGCCGGGAGTTAAGTTTCTCTGGCTACACCTTC. It is translated as CASSQSRELSFSGYTF. J is TRBJ1-2 and V is TRBV4-1; D remains unclear. Germline assignment: CDR1 MGHRA and CDR2 YSYEKL. Trimming took off 3 bases at V and 7 bases at J, with 21 bases between the two ends. The CDR3 length is 16 residues.

The chain employs TRBV12-5 and TRBJ2-7; 12 bases agree with TRBD1. With 4 bases clipped from V and 6 bases from J, the junction kept 4 bases outside the gene matches. The length of the CDR3 is 14 residues. The germline V gene encodes CDR1 LGHNT and CDR2 FRNRAP. CDR3 nucleotide sequence: TGTGCTAGTGGTTCTGGGACAGGGGGCATCGAGCAGTACTTC. Residues: CASGSGTGGIEQYF. Full variable domain (remainder filled in from reference TRBV12-5 and TRBJ2-7): DARVTQTPRHKVTEMGQEVTMRCQPILGHNTVFWYRQTMMQGLELLAYFRNRAPLDDSGMPKDRFSAEMPDATLATLKIQPSEPRDSAVYFCASGSGTGGIEQYFGPGTRLTVT.

V usage is TRBV6-1 and J usage is TRBJ1-5; D is undetermined. Germline assignment: CDR1 MNHNS and CDR2 SASEGT. V was cut by 2 bases and J by 6 bases, with 14 bases left in between. The CDR3 extends over 15 amino acids. For the CDR3, the DNA is TGTGCCAGCAGTGAATTTTTGGCTCTTGGTCAGCCCCAGCATTTT. This translates into CASSEFLALGQPQHF.